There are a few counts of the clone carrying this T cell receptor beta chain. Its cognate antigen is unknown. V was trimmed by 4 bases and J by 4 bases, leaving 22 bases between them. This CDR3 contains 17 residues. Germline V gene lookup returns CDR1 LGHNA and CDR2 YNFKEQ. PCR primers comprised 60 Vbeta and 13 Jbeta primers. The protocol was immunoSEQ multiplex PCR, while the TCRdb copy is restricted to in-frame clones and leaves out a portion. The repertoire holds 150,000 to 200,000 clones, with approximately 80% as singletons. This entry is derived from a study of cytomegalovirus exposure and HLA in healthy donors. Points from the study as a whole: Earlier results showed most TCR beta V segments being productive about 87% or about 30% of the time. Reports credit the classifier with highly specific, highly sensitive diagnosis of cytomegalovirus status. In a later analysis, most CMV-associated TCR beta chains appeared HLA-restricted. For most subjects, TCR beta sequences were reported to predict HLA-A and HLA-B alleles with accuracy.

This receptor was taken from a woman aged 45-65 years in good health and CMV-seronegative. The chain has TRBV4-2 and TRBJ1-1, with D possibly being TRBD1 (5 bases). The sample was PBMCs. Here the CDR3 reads CASSPTSWGAGITEAFF. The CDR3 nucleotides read TGTGCCAGCAGCCCCACCTCTTGGGGCGCAGGCATCACTGAAGCTTTCTTT.